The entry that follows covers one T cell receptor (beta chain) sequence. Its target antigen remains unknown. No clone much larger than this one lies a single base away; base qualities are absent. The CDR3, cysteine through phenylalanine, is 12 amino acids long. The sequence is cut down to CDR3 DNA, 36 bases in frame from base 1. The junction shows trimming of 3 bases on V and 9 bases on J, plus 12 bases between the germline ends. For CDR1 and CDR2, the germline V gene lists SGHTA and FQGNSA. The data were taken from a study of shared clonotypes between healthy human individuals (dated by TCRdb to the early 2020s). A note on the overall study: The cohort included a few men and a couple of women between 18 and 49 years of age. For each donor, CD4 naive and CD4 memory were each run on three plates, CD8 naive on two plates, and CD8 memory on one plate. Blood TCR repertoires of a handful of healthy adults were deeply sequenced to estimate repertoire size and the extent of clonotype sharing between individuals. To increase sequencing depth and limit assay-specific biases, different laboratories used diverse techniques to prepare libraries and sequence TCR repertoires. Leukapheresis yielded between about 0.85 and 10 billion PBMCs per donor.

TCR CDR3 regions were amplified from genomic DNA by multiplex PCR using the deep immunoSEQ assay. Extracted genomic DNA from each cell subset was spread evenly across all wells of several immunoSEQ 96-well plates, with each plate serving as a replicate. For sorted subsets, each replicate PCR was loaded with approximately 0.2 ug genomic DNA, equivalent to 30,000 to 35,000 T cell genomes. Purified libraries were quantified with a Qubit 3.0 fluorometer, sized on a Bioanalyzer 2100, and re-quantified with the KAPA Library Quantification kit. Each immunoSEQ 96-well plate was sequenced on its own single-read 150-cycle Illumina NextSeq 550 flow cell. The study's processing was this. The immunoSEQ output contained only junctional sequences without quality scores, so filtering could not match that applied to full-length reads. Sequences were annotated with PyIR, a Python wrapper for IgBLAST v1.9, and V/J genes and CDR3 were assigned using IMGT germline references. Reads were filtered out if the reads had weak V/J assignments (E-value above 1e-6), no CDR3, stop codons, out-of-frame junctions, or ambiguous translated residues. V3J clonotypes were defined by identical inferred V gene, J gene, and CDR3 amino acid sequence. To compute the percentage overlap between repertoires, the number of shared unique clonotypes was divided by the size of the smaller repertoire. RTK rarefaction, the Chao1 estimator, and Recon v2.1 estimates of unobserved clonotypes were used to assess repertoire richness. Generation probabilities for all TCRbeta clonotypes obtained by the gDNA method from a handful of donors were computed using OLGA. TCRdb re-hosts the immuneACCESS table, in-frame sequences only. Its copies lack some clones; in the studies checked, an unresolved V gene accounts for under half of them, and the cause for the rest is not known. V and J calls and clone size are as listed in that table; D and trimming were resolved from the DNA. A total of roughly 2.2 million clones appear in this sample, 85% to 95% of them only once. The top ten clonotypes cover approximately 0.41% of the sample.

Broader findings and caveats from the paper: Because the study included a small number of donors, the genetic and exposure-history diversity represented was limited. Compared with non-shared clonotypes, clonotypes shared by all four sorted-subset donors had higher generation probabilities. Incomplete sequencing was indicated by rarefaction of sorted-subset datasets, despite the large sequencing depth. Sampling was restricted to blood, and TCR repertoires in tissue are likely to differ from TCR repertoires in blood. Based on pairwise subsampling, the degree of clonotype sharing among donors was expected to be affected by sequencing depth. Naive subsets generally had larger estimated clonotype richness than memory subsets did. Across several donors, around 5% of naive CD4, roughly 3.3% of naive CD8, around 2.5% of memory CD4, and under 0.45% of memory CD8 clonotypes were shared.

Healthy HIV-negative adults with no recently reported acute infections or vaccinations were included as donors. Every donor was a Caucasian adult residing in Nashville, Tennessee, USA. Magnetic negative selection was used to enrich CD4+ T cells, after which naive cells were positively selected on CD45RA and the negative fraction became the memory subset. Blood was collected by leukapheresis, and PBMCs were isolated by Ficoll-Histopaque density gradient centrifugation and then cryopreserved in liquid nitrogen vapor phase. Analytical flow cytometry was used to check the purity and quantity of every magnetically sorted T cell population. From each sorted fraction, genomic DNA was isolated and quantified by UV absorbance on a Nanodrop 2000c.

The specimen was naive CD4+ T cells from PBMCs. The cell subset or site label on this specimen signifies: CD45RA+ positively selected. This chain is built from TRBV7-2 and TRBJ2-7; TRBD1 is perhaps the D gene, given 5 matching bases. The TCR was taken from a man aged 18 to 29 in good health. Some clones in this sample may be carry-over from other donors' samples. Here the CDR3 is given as CASSLGRAAQYF. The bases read TGTGCCAGCAGCTTGGGCAGGGCGGCGCAGTACTTC.